One sample yielded the 30 T cell receptor beta chains listed below, sequenced in a study of Ad26.COV2.S vaccination and SARS-CoV-2 variants. Produced via immunoSEQ multiplex PCR; TCRdb's table is partial and in-frame only. The sample carries some 190,000 clones, around nine tenths recorded once. This sample comprised peripheral blood, obtained after recovery from COVID-19. These receptors all stem from a human donor who had recovered from COVID-19.

V is TRBV7-3 and J is TRBJ1-1; D is possibly TRBD1 (5 bases). Per germline, CDR1 SGHTA and CDR2 FQGTGA. The CDR3 is made up of 13 amino acids. V lost 4 bases and J 4 bases, leaving 10 bases between the germline ends. This CDR3 reads CASSYGGVTEAFF. CDR3 nucleotide sequence: TGTGCCAGCAGCTACGGGGGGGTCACTGAAGCTTTCTTT.

This clone was seen a handful of times. This chain links TRBV3-1 (or the pseudogene TRBV3-2) with TRBJ1-4, with 8 bases aligning to TRBD1. V lost 3 bases, J lost 8 bases, and 8 bases stayed unmatched. Germline CDR1 reads LGHDT; CDR2 reads YNNKEL (reference sequence). This CDR3 contains 15 residues. The CDR3 bases are TGTGCCAGCAGCCACTTTCAGGGGGCGGGAGAAAAACTGTTTTTT. It yields the protein CASSHFQGAGEKLFF.

The gene calls are TRBV18 and TRBJ1-6; 7 bases are shared with TRBD1. The V and J ends lost 3 bases and 6 bases, in that order; junction bases with no gene match: 2. Germline V gives CDR1 KGHSH, CDR2 LQKENI. The length of the CDR3 is 14 residues. The CDR3 DNA reads TGTGCCAGCTCACCTGGACAGGCTAATTCACCCCTCCACTTT. It translates to CASSPGQANSPLHF.

The chain links TRBV2 to TRBJ1-5; 9 positions match TRBD1. The V gene's germline CDR1 is SNHLY and CDR2 FYNNEI. V was pared by 6 bases and J by 5 bases, with 2 bases of the junction left unmatched. The CDR3 runs to 13 residues. CDR3 residues: CASRRTGDQPQHF. Here the CDR3 DNA reads TGTGCCAGCAGGAGGACAGGGGATCAGCCCCAGCATTTT.

The CDR3 nucleotides read TGTGCCAGCAGCTTGGGCGGTGGGGGGAATGAAAAACTGTTTTTT. Translating gives CASSLGGGGNEKLFF. The chain is built from TRBV7-9 and TRBJ1-4, with TRBD1 as a possible D gene (5 bases). Germline CDR1 and CDR2: SEHNR and FQNEAQ (reference sequence). This CDR3 has 15 amino acids. The V end lost 3 bases, the J end lost 5 bases, and 13 bases lay between the germline ends.

The genes are TRBV9 and TRBJ2-5; D is possibly TRBD1 or TRBD2 (5 bases each). V lost 3 bases and J lost 4, with 13 bases in between. Germline CDR1 is SGDLS and CDR2 is YYNGEE. This CDR3 region has 14 residues. Written as DNA, the CDR3 is TGTGCCAGCAGCGCGGGACCCACGGGAGAGACCCAGTACTTC. It encodes CASSAGPTGETQYF.

The CDR3 spells CAWSVLAGLRNTIYF. For the CDR3, the DNA is TGTGCCTGGAGTGTACTAGCAGGGTTGCGAAACACCATATATTTT. The chain recombines TRBV30 with TRBJ1-3; possible D gene TRBD1, 5 bases. Germline CDR1 is GTSNPN and CDR2 is SVGIG (reference sequence). V was trimmed by 0 bases and J by 5 bases, leaving 14 bases between them. CDR3 length equals 15 residues.

V usage is TRBV6-1 and J usage is TRBJ1-2; weak D call: TRBD1 (6 bases). V was shortened by 3 bases and J by 8 bases, with 13 bases between the two germline ends. Germline loops: CDR1 MNHNS, CDR2 SASEGT. The CDR3 has 13 residues. CDR3 sequence reads: CASSDPPGQGYTF. The CDR3 bases are TGTGCCAGCAGTGATCCACCCGGACAGGGCTACACCTTC.

The genes are TRBV7-6 and TRBJ1-1; 8 nucleotides line up with TRBD1. Germline V lookup: CDR1 SGHVS, CDR2 FNYEAQ. This CDR3 has 13 residues. V was clipped by 5 bases and J by 5 bases; unmatched bases: 4. DNA for the CDR3: TGTGCCAGCAGCCTGGACAGGGAAACTGAAGCTTTCTTT. This codes for CASSLDRETEAFF.

The chain uses TRBV7-2 and TRBJ2-4; the D is unclear. The V and J ends lost 1 base and 4 bases respectively, with 5 bases between them. Germline V gene data show CDR1 as SGHTA and CDR2 as FQGNSA. The CDR3 totals 13 residues. DNA for the CDR3: TGTGCCAGCAGCTTAGGATCTAAAAACATTCAGTACTTC. Translating it yields CASSLGSKNIQYF.

This sequence joins TRBV6-5 and TRBJ2-7, with 7 bases aligning to TRBD1. Germline lookup yields CDR1 MNHEY and CDR2 SVGAGI. Trimming took 5 bases from V and 0 from J; bases not matched to a gene: 7. The CDR3 consists of 15 residues. CDR3 nucleotide sequence: TGTGCCAGCAGTCCCTACCGACAGGGCTCCTACGAGCAGTACTTC. Protein: CASSPYRQGSYEQYF.

The V call is TRBV7-6, the J call TRBJ2-3; D call uncertain. CDR1 is SGHVS, CDR2 FNYEAQ, per germline. V was pared by 2 bases and J by 6 bases, with 18 bases between. CDR3 length: 16 residues. In DNA form, the CDR3 reads TGTGCCAGCAGCTTACCCCCCGCAGGCCCCTGGGATACGCAGTATTTT. It is translated as CASSLPPAGPWDTQYF. Supplemented by reference TRBV7-6 and TRBJ2-3, the full variable domain reads GAGVSQSPRYKVTKRGQDVALRCDPISGHVSLYWYRQALGQGPEFLTYFNYEAQQDKSGLPNDRFSAERPEGSISTLTIQRTEQRDSAMYRCASSLPPAGPWDTQYFGPGTRLTVL.

The V call is TRBV6-5, the J call TRBJ2-3; D call uncertain. Germline V gene data show CDR1 as MNHEY and CDR2 as SVGAGI. Trimming left V 6 bases short and J 1 base short, with 11 bases between. CDR3 length equals 14 residues. CDR3 DNA sequence: TGTGCCAGCAGCACGAGCGTGCGCACAGATACGCAGTATTTT. Protein product: CASSTSVRTDTQYF.

This sequence joins TRBV27 and TRBJ2-5; tentative D call: TRBD2 (7 bases). This CDR3 has 15 amino acids. Germline CDR1 and CDR2: MNHEY and SMNVEV (reference sequence). V was pared by 6 bases and J by 6 bases, with 20 bases between. The CDR3 DNA sequence: TGTGCCAGCAGCTCTCTGGGCAGGGGAGGGAAGACCCAGTACTTC. Its translation: CASSSLGRGGKTQYF.

Written as DNA, the CDR3 is TGTGCCAGCAGCCGCAGAGGTCAGAGCTCTGGAAACACCATATATTTT. It yields the protein CASSRRGQSSGNTIYF. The chain joins TRBV3-1 (or the pseudogene TRBV3-2) to TRBJ1-3; D is unclear. The CDR3 runs 16 residues. V lost 4 bases to trimming and J lost 0 bases, with 13 bases between them. CDR1 and CDR2 (germline): LGHDT, YNNKEL (reference sequence).

This chain links TRBV9 with TRBJ1-3, with D hard to call. CDR1 and CDR2 (germline): SGDLS, YYNGEE. This CDR3 has 16 amino acids. V lost 3 bases and J lost 4, with 17 bases in between. Here the CDR3 DNA reads TGTGCCAGCAGCGCCTTTAGGTTCGGGTCGGGAAACACCATATATTTT. It specifies CASSAFRFGSGNTIYF.

The chain recombines TRBV5-1 with TRBJ1-6, with TRBD1 matching 9 bases. Trimming at V came to 0 bases and at J to 0 bases, leaving 10 bases not matched to a gene. Germline values: CDR1 SGHRS, CDR2 YFSETQ. CDR3 length equals 20 residues. The CDR3 here is CASSLGQGGITGSYNSPLHF. CDR3 bases: TGCGCCAGCAGCTTGGGACAGGGGGGTATAACGGGCTCCTATAATTCACCCCTCCACTTT.

This chain connects TRBV28 to TRBJ1-4; unclear D gene. Germline V gene data show CDR1 as MDHEN and CDR2 as SYDVKM. The V and J ends lost 5 bases and 6 bases respectively, with 10 bases between them. This CDR3 has 13 amino acids. The CDR3: CASSLRVDEKLFF. CDR3 DNA sequence: TGTGCCAGCAGTCTCCGAGTGGATGAAAAACTGTTTTTT.

The rearrangement links TRBV6-2 or TRBV6-3 to TRBJ1-2; D unclear. From germline, CDR1 is MNHEY and CDR2 SVGEGT. There are 15 residues in the CDR3. The V gene lost 2 bases and the J gene lost 1 base, with 11 bases spanning the gap. The DNA for the CDR3 is TGTGCCAGCAGTTACCCCCCGCGGCGTAACTATGGCTACACCTTC. Translated: CASSYPPRRNYGYTF.

V is TRBV3-1 (or the pseudogene TRBV3-2) and J is TRBJ2-1, with 9 bases that match TRBD2. V shed 8 bases and J 9 bases; nucleotides not matched to a gene: 14. Per germline, CDR1 LGHDT and CDR2 YNNKEL (reference sequence). The CDR3 extends over 15 amino acids. The CDR3 nucleotides are TGTGCCAGCTCCGCGACTAGCGGAAGGCTTGGTGAGCAGTTCTTC. Protein sequence: CASSATSGRLGEQFF.

The rearrangement uses TRBV28 and TRBJ1-2, with TRBD1 matching 9 bases. The CDR3 length is 14 residues. V lost 4 bases to trimming and J lost 2 bases; unmatched junction nucleotides: 2. Per the germline V gene, CDR1 is MDHEN and CDR2 is SYDVKM. CDR3 protein: CASSSDRGNYGYTF. As DNA, the CDR3 is TGTGCCAGCAGTTCGGACAGGGGAAACTATGGCTACACCTTC.

The gene calls are TRBV5-4 and TRBJ2-1, with TRBD2 identical over 7 bases. The V segment lost 7 bases and the J segment 2 bases; nucleotides outside the gene matches: 12. The CDR3 consists of 16 residues. Germline CDR1 is SGHNT and CDR2 is YYREEE (reference sequence). The CDR3 region is CASQEGGSVAYNEQFF. For the CDR3, the DNA is TGTGCCAGCCAAGAGGGCGGGAGCGTCGCCTACAATGAGCAGTTCTTC.

The rearrangement links TRBV28 to TRBJ1-2; D perhaps matches TRBD1 (5 bases). Germline V gives CDR1 MDHEN, CDR2 SYDVKM. The CDR3 sequence is 13 residues long. Trimming pared 5 bases from V and 8 bases from J, leaving 15 bases between. This CDR3 is CASSVDSAYGYTF. CDR3 coding DNA: TGTGCCAGCAGTGTTGACAGCGCCTACGGCTACACCTTC.

The rearrangement uses TRBV10-3 and TRBJ2-7; 8 bases map to TRBD1. This CDR3 has 14 amino acids. V was clipped by 5 bases and J by 3 bases; unmatched bases: 6. The germline gives CDR1 ENHRY, CDR2 SYGVKD. CDR3 in amino acids: CAISLDRAIYEQYF. The CDR3 coding sequence is TGTGCCATCAGTCTGGACAGGGCAATCTACGAGCAGTACTTC.

Details on this clone: One end of the junction does not line up with germline, which may come from a read error. CDR3 DNA: TGTGCCAGCAGTGAATTCTCCAACGAGCAGTACTTC. It yields the protein CASSEFSNEQYF. The chain recombines TRBV25-1 with TRBJ2-7; D gene uncertain. Looked up from germline, CDR1 is MGHDK and CDR2 is SYGVNS. The CDR3 has 12 residues.

The V gene is TRBV3-1 (or the pseudogene TRBV3-2), the J gene TRBJ1-2; possible D gene TRBD1, 5 bases. The V gene's germline CDR1 is LGHDT and CDR2 YNNKEL (reference sequence). Trimming left V 0 bases short and J 8 bases short, with 25 bases between. The CDR3 totals 18 residues. CDR3 in DNA: TGTGCCAGCAGCCAAGATCTGGGGCAGCCAAGTGGTTTTTCGGGCTACACCTTC. Amino acid sequence: CASSQDLGQPSGFSGYTF.

For this clone: Germline and junction disagree at one end, which may indicate a read error. The rearrangement uses TRBV7-9 and TRBJ2-5; 11 bases fit TRBD2. The CDR3 totals 17 residues. Germline values: CDR1 SEHNR, CDR2 FQNEAQ (reference sequence). In DNA form, the CDR3 reads TGTGCCAGCAGCCGGACTTTAGCGGGAGGGCCACAAGGGACCCAGTACTTC. Amino acids: CASSRTLAGGPQGTQYF.

Worth noting for this clone: At one end the junction does not follow the germline gene, possibly because of a read error. V is TRBV7-7 and J is TRBJ2-5; 7 nucleotides align to TRBD1. The CDR3 spans 17 residues. Germline loops: CDR1 SSHAT, CDR2 FNYEAQ (reference sequence). CDR3 loop: CASSPQTGPTFWETQYF. CDR3 DNA: TGTGCTAGCAGCCCCCAGACAGGGCCGACATTCTGGGAGACCCAGTACTTC.

This clone has a single count. The chain recombines TRBV14 with TRBJ2-1; D not resolved. The length of the CDR3 is 13 residues. The germline V gene encodes CDR1 SGHDN and CDR2 FVKESK. The V gene lost 0 bases and the J gene lost 3 bases, with 3 bases spanning the gap. CDR3 coding DNA: TGTGCCAGCAGCCAAGAGCGCTACAATGAGCAGTTCTTC. Encoded protein: CASSQERYNEQFF.

V is TRBV3-1 (or the pseudogene TRBV3-2) and J is TRBJ2-7, with a tentative D call TRBD1 (5 bases). The CDR3 has 18 amino acids. V was shortened by 1 base and J by 4 bases, with 23 bases between the two germline ends. Germline V CDR1 and CDR2: LGHDT, YNNKEL (reference sequence). CDR3 region: CASSQALLVGARSYEQYF. The CDR3 bases are TGTGCCAGCAGCCAAGCGCTTCTGGTAGGGGCCCGTTCGTACGAGCAGTACTTC.